Each of the 10 T cell receptor beta chains below was sequenced from the same sample in a study of T cell changes during pregnancy in multiple sclerosis. The table came from immunoSEQ multiplex PCR; TCRdb's copy has only in-frame clones and leaves some out. In the table there are approximately 70,000 clones, roughly 94% of which are singletons. The source was CD4+ T cells from peripheral blood mononuclear cells, collected after pregnancy. Source of these receptors: a female donor with multiple sclerosis, enrolled in a pregnancy study.

The V and J genes are TRBV29-1 and TRBJ1-5; D not resolved. The CDR3 is made up of 13 amino acids. V gave up 3 bases and J gave up 6 bases, with 12 bases separating them. Germline V gene sequence: CDR1 SQVTM, CDR2 ANQGSEA. CDR3 protein: CSVEPHPGQPQHF. Written as DNA, the CDR3 is TGCAGCGTTGAGCCCCATCCAGGTCAGCCCCAGCATTTT.

This clone was seen only a few times. This chain uses TRBV11-2 with TRBJ1-2; 9 nucleotides match TRBD1. The germline gives CDR1 SGHAT, CDR2 FQNNGV. CDR3 length: 14 amino acids. V dropped 2 bases and J dropped 11; count of bases not matched to a gene: 9. CDR3 sequence: CASSLKEAGTGYTF. The CDR3, as DNA: TGTGCCAGCAGCTTAAAGGAGGCCGGGACAGGGTACACCTTC.

This clone showed up just a few times. The rearrangement uses TRBV7-2 and TRBJ2-5; D may be TRBD2 (5 bases). This CDR3 contains 13 residues. Per germline, CDR1 SGHTA and CDR2 FQGNSA. Trimming shortened V by 7 bases and J by 5 bases, and 14 bases separated the two germline ends. The CDR3 nucleotides read TGTGCCAGCACCCGCCGGGAAGGTGAGACCCAGTACTTC. It specifies CASTRREGETQYF.

The CDR3 here is CASSLQGLSGNTIYF. CDR3 DNA: TGTGCCAGCAGTTTACAGGGCCTCTCTGGAAACACCATATATTTT. The chain links TRBV6-5 to TRBJ1-3; D is perhaps TRBD1 (6 bases). The germline CDR1 and CDR2 sequences are MNHEY and SVGAGI. The CDR3 length is 15 residues. Trimming took off 4 bases at V and 0 bases at J, with 10 bases between the two ends.

The chain combines TRBV5-1 with TRBJ2-7, with D hard to call. The CDR3 is 12 residues long. Looked up from germline, CDR1 is SGHRS and CDR2 is YFSETQ. V lost 1 base and J lost 4, with 6 bases in between. The CDR3 spells CASSLTNYEQYF. CDR3 bases: TGCGCCAGCAGCTTGACTAATTACGAGCAGTACTTC.

The CDR3 sequence: CASSVTGGPRYEQYF. The DNA for the CDR3 is TGTGCCAGCAGCGTCACAGGGGGCCCGCGCTACGAGCAGTACTTC. This chain uses TRBV5-4 with TRBJ2-5; 9 bases agree with TRBD1. The DNA end is a closer match to TRBJ2-7, so the J assignment may be wrong. The germline CDR1 and CDR2 sequences are SGHNT and YYREEE (reference sequence). There are 15 residues in the CDR3.

This clone was observed a single time. The CDR3 sequence: CASSVADRSGYGYTF. The DNA for the CDR3 is TGTGCCAGCAGCGTAGCGGACAGGTCCGGCTATGGCTACACCTTC. The J gene is TRBJ1-2, the V gene TRBV9; 7 bases agree with TRBD1. J was trimmed by 4 bases and V by 0 bases; bases with no gene match: 6. In germline, CDR1 is SGDLS, CDR2 YYNGEE. The length of the CDR3 is 15 residues.

V gene TRBV5-4 combines with J gene TRBJ2-3; 9 bases align to TRBD1. V shed 4 bases and J 0 bases; nucleotides not matched to a gene: 6. The CDR3 extends over 16 amino acids. Per germline, CDR1 SGHNT and CDR2 YYREEE (reference sequence). In nucleotides, the CDR3 is TGTGCCAGCAGCATACCACAGGGGGCCAGCACAGATACGCAGTATTTT. It yields the protein CASSIPQGASTDTQYF.

This chain connects TRBV5-1 to TRBJ2-1; 9 nucleotides align to TRBD1. Trimming removed 3 bases from V and 3 bases from J; junction bases left unmatched: 10. Germline V lookup: CDR1 SGHRS, CDR2 YFSETQ. CDR3 length: 17 residues. The CDR3 DNA follows: TGCGCCAGCAGCTCTGTGACTGGACAGGGGAGCTACAATGAGCAGTTCTTC. This encodes CASSSVTGQGSYNEQFF. Supplemented by reference TRBV5-1 and TRBJ2-1, the full variable domain reads KAGVTQTPRYLIKTRGQQVTLSCSPISGHRSVSWYQQTPGQGLQFLFEYFSETQRNKGNFPGRFSGRQFSNSRSEMNVSTLELGDSALYLCASSSVTGQGSYNEQFFGPGTRLTVL.

The chain couples TRBV18 to TRBJ1-1; possible D gene TRBD1, 5 bases. The CDR3 is 14 residues long. V lost 6 bases and J 2 bases, leaving 13 bases between the germline ends. Germline loops: CDR1 KGHSH, CDR2 LQKENI. CDR3 nucleotide sequence: TGTGCCAGCTCCCCCGGGGGGAGTAACACTGAAGCTTTCTTT. It codes for CASSPGGSNTEAFF.